A single sample is the source of the 4 T cell receptor beta chains below, sequenced in a study of cytomegalovirus exposure and HLA in healthy donors. PCR used 60 Vbeta primers and 13 Jbeta primers. Sequencing used immunoSEQ multiplex PCR; TCRdb keeps in-frame clones, though not all of them. Its listing shows about 140,000 clones. Sequenced material: PBMCs. The receptors derive from a young woman in good health and CMV-seronegative.

V gene TRBV4-2 combines with J gene TRBJ1-2; D unclear. Germline CDR1 and CDR2: LGHNA and YNFKEQ. The V end was cut by 0 bases, the J end by 8 bases, with 7 bases between. This CDR3 is 12 amino acids long. The CDR3 bases are TGTGCCAGCAGCCAAGATCGGCGGGGCTACACCTTC. It translates to CASSQDRRGYTF.

The rearrangement links TRBV18 to TRBJ2-7; TRBD2 matches 9 bases. With 4 bases clipped from V and 2 bases from J, the junction kept 15 bases outside the gene matches. Germline V gene sequence: CDR1 KGHSH, CDR2 LQKENI. This CDR3 spans 18 amino acids. The CDR3 DNA reads TGTGCCAGCTCACGAACAGTACCTTCAGCGGGAGGAACCTACGAGCAGTACTTC. It encodes CASSRTVPSAGGTYEQYF. The full variable domain, completed using reference TRBV18 and TRBJ2-7, is NAGVMQNPRHLVRRRGQEARLRCSPMKGHSHVYWYRQLPEEGLKFMVYLQKENIIDESGMPKERFSAEFPKEGPSILRIQQVVRGDSAAYFCASSRTVPSAGGTYEQYFGPGTRLTVT.

The genes are TRBV13 and TRBJ2-1; 16 nucleotides match TRBD2. The ends lost 5 bases at V and 2 bases at J; junction bases unmatched: 6. The CDR3 is 18 amino acids. Germline V gene data show CDR1 as PRHDT and CDR2 as FYEKMQ (reference sequence). For the CDR3, the DNA is TGTGCCAGCAGCCCCACGGGGACTAGCGGGAGGGCCTACAATGAGCAGTTCTTC. Protein sequence: CASSPTGTSGRAYNEQFF.

V usage is TRBV25-1 and J usage is TRBJ2-2; a possible D gene is TRBD2 (5 bases). From germline, CDR1 is MGHDK and CDR2 SYGVNS. Trimming stripped 6 bases from V and 4 bases from J, with 9 bases between. This CDR3 comprises 13 residues. CDR3 loop: CASSAAGTGELFF. CDR3 coding DNA: TGTGCCAGCAGCGCGGCGGGCACCGGGGAGCTGTTTTTT.